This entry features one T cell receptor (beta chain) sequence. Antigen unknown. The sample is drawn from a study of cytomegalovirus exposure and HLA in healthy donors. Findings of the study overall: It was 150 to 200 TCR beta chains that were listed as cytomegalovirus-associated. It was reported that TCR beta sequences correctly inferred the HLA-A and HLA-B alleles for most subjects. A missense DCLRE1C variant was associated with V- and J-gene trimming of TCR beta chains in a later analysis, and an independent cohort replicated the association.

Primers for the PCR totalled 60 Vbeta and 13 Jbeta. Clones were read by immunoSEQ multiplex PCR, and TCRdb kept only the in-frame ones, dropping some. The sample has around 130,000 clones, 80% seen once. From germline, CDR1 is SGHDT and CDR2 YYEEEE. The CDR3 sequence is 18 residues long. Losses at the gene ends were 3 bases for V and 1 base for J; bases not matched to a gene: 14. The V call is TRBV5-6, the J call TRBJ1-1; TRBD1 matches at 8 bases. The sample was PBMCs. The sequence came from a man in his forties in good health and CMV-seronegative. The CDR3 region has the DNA TGTGCCAGCAGCTCGCGGACAGGGCGACACTCGCAGAACACTGAAGCTTTCTTT. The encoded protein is CASSSRTGRHSQNTEAFF.